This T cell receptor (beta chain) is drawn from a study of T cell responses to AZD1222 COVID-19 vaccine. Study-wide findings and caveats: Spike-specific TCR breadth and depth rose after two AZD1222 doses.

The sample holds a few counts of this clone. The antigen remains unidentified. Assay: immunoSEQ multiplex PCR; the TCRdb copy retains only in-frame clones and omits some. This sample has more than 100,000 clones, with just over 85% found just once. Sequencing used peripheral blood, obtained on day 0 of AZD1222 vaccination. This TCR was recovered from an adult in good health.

CDR3 in amino acids: CASTPTGEHYGYTF. The CDR3 DNA follows: TGTGCCAGTACCCCGACAGGGGAGCACTATGGCTACACCTTC. The chain combines TRBV19 with TRBJ1-2, with 8 positions matching TRBD1. The CDR3 contains 14 residues. Trimming took 7 bases from V and 3 from J; bases not matched to a gene: 7. Germline V lookup: CDR1 LNHDA, CDR2 SQIVND (reference sequence).